The 24 T cell receptor beta chains in this list originate from one sample, sequenced in a study of response to subunit inactivated influenza vaccine. TCRdb reprocessed the RT-PCR reads via MiXCR and lists one record per CDR3 protein. The sample consists of about 530,000 distinct CDR3 sequences, 10% to 15% of them appearing once. Sequenced here: PBMCs from blood, sampled about 40 days after vaccination. These receptors all stem from a man aged 45-65 years who received an inactivated influenza vaccine.

The sample holds many counts of this clonotype. The chain joins TRBV12-3 or TRBV12-4 to TRBJ1-2; TRBD1 is a possible D gene (5 bases). The V end was cut by 3 bases, the J end by 4 bases, with 9 bases between. The CDR3 extends over 13 amino acids. CDR3 residues: CASSFRRGYGYTF. CDR3 bases: TGTGCCAGCAGTTTTCGTAGGGGCTATGGCTACACCTTC.

The chain employs TRBV10-3 and TRBJ2-5; D possibly corresponds to TRBD2 (5 bases). With 3 bases removed from V and 5 bases from J, the gap between germline ends came to 22 bases. CDR1 ENHRY and CDR2 SYGVKD come from the germline V gene. The CDR3 runs to 17 residues. The CDR3 coding sequence is TGTGCCATCAGTGAAGGAGGCAGAGGCAGTGGGAATGAGACCCAGTACTTC. The encoded protein is CAISEGGRGSGNETQYF.

As for this clonotype: An end of the junction does not agree with germline; a read error may underlie this. The genes are TRBV20-1 and TRBJ2-4; 10 bases line up with TRBD1. Germline CDR1 reads DFQATT; CDR2 reads SNEGSKA (reference sequence). The CDR3 runs 16 residues. The CDR3 protein is CSARETGGLAKNIQYF. In nucleotides, the CDR3 is TGCAGTGCGAGAGAGACAGGGGGCTTAGCCAAAAACATTCAGTACTTC.

The gene calls are TRBV7-9 and TRBJ2-3; TRBD1 matches 8 bases. The V segment lost 0 bases and the J segment 8 bases; nucleotides outside the gene matches: 7. Germline lookup yields CDR1 SEHNR and CDR2 FQNEAQ (reference sequence). CDR3 size: 15 residues. The CDR3 DNA follows: TGTGCCAGCAGCTTAGCCGGGACAGGATCTGGTACGCAGTATTTT. This sequence encodes CASSLAGTGSGTQYF. Full variable domain (outside the CDR3, taken from reference TRBV7-9 and TRBJ2-3): DTGVSQNPRHKITKRGQNVTFRCDPISEHNRLYWYRQTLGQGPEFLTYFQNEAQLEKSRLLSDRFSAERPKGSFSTLEIQRTEQGDSAMYLCASSLAGTGSGTQYFGPGTRLTVL.

The gene calls are TRBV4-3 and TRBJ1-5, with D unclear. This CDR3 is built from 15 residues. Germline values: CDR1 LGHNA, CDR2 YSLEER. The ends were cut back, 0 bases at V and 2 bases at J, with 8 bases in the middle. In DNA form, the CDR3 reads TGCGCCAGCAGCCAAGAAAAGGGAGGCAATCAGCCCCAGCATTTT. Translated, it gives CASSQEKGGNQPQHF.

In its sample, this clonotype was seen once. This chain uses TRBV5-1 with TRBJ2-7; 7 bases are a match to TRBD2. The CDR3 loop spans 14 amino acids. The germline V gene has CDR1 SGHRS and CDR2 YFSETQ. Trimming cost V 4 bases and J 5 bases; bases outside gene matches: 9. DNA for the CDR3: TGCGCCAGCAGCCATAATACCCGGGGGGACGAGCAGTACTTC. Translating gives CASSHNTRGDEQYF.

This chain connects TRBV7-2 to TRBJ2-7; 7 bases are a match to TRBD2. The CDR3 loop spans 13 amino acids. The V gene end was trimmed by 5 bases and the J gene end by 6 bases; junction bases not matched to a gene: 7. Germline V gene data show CDR1 as SGHTA and CDR2 as FQGNSA. The DNA of the CDR3 is TGTGCCAGCAGCCGGGGAGGGACCTTCGAGCAGTACTTC. Amino acid sequence: CASSRGGTFEQYF.

This clonotype was seen more than once but under ten times. The chain uses TRBV18 and TRBJ2-1; 9 positions agree with TRBD2. The J segment lost 5 bases and the V segment lost 5 bases, leaving 13 bases of the junction unmatched. This CDR3 comprises 17 residues. Germline CDR1 is KGHSH and CDR2 is LQKENI. This CDR3 reads CASSSVAGATRNNEQFF. CDR3 in DNA: TGTGCCAGCTCATCGGTAGCGGGAGCGACAAGGAACAATGAGCAGTTCTTC.

This clonotype was detected ten times or more. V usage is TRBV7-6 and J usage is TRBJ1-5, with D perhaps TRBD1 (5 bases). The CDR3 sequence is 15 residues long. The ends were cut back, 5 bases at V and 2 bases at J, with 13 bases in the middle. In germline, CDR1 is SGHVS, CDR2 FNYEAQ. The CDR3 is CASSPAGRGNQPQHF. The CDR3, as DNA: TGTGCCAGCAGCCCTGCAGGGAGAGGCAATCAGCCCCAGCATTTT.

The chain couples TRBV7-9 to TRBJ1-2; the D gene is possibly TRBD1 (5 bases). The length of the CDR3 is 14 residues. Germline V gene lookup returns CDR1 SEHNR and CDR2 FQNEAQ (reference sequence). Deletions cut 3 bases from V and 5 bases from J, with 13 bases between. The CDR3 coding sequence is TGTGCCAGCAGCTTCGGGGGATCTCGTTATGGCTACACCTTC. This translates into CASSFGGSRYGYTF.

This chain links TRBV7-2 with TRBJ2-3; 8 nucleotides align to TRBD2. V dropped 5 bases and J dropped 2; count of bases not matched to a gene: 6. The CDR3 consists of 15 residues. The germline V gene has CDR1 SGHTA and CDR2 FQGNSA. DNA of the CDR3: TGTGCCAGCAGCCTCCAAGCGGGGGACACAGATACGCAGTATTTT. It translates to CASSLQAGDTDTQYF. Full variable domain (missing parts from reference TRBV7-2 and TRBJ2-3): GAGVSQSPSNKVTEKGKDVELRCDPISGHTALYWYRQSLGQGLEFLIYFQGNSAPDKSGLPSDRFSAERTGGSVSTLTIQRTQQEDSAVYLCASSLQAGDTDTQYFGPGTRLTVL.

This clonotype showed up just a few times. The V call is TRBV7-2, the J call TRBJ2-3; no reliable D call. The CDR3 extends over 13 amino acids. Trimming took off 5 bases at V and 0 bases at J, with 6 bases between the two ends. Germline CDR1 and CDR2: SGHTA and FQGNSA. Written as DNA, the CDR3 is TGTGCCAGCAGCACCTATAGCACAGATACGCAGTATTTT. Its protein is CASSTYSTDTQYF.

There are a few counts of this clonotype. The rearrangement links TRBV6-2 or TRBV6-3 to TRBJ2-1; 10 bases are shared with TRBD1. V lost 0 bases, J lost 8 bases, and 7 bases stayed unmatched. The CDR3 runs to 16 residues. Germline CDR1 reads MNHEY; CDR2 reads SVGEGT. In DNA, the CDR3 is TGTGCCAGCAGTTACTCACCGGGACAGGGGAAGGATGAGCAGTTCTTC. This encodes CASSYSPGQGKDEQFF.

For this clonotype: A read error may produce the germline difference seen at one junction end. The genes are TRBV7-2 and TRBJ1-4; TRBD1 is a possible D gene (5 bases). The CDR3 totals 14 residues. The germline V gene has CDR1 SGHTA and CDR2 FQGNSA. CDR3 DNA: TGTGCCAGCAGTATAATAGGGGCAGATGAAAAACTGATTTTT. As protein: CASSIIGADEKLIF.

The chain carries TRBV7-2 and TRBJ1-2; maybe TRBD1 (6 bases). V was cut by 1 base and J by 8 bases, with 14 bases left in between. CDR3 size: 14 residues. Germline-derived CDR1 and CDR2 are SGHTA and FQGNSA. The CDR3: CASSLGTGQGGYTF. The CDR3 coding sequence is TGTGCCAGCAGCTTAGGTACAGGGCAGGGAGGCTACACCTTC.

The V and J genes are TRBV5-1 and TRBJ2-7; tentative D call: TRBD2 (6 bases). Trimming took off 0 bases at V and 0 bases at J, with 13 bases between the two ends. There are 16 residues in the CDR3. Germline V gene data show CDR1 as SGHRS and CDR2 as YFSETQ. CDR3 sequence: CASSLEPGLSSYEQYF. CDR3 sequence (DNA): TGCGCCAGCAGCTTGGAACCGGGACTGAGCTCCTACGAGCAGTACTTC. Together with reference TRBV5-1 and TRBJ2-7, the CDR3 gives the full variable domain: KAGVTQTPRYLIKTRGQQVTLSCSPISGHRSVSWYQQTPGQGLQFLFEYFSETQRNKGNFPGRFSGRQFSNSRSEMNVSTLELGDSALYLCASSLEPGLSSYEQYFGPGTRLTVT.

This clonotype was counted only a few times. The gene calls are TRBV24-1 and TRBJ2-5, with 7 bases matching TRBD1. From germline, CDR1 is KGHDR and CDR2 SFDVKD. The length of the CDR3 is 17 residues. Trimming removed 4 bases from V and 1 base from J; junction bases left unmatched: 11. The CDR3, as DNA: TGTGCCACCAGTGACCCGGTTTACCGGGACAGCCAAGAGACCCAGTACTTC. It specifies CATSDPVYRDSQETQYF.

This clonotype came up a few times. The chain employs TRBV6-5 and TRBJ2-7; 11 nucleotides line up with TRBD2. The CDR3 covers 14 residues. With V trimmed by 2 bases and J by 3 bases, 0 bases remained unmatched. Looked up from germline, CDR1 is MNHEY and CDR2 is SVGAGI. CDR3 DNA: TGTGCCAGCAGTTACACTAGCGGGAGCTACGAGCAGTACTTC. Translated, it gives CASSYTSGSYEQYF.

V gene TRBV20-1 combines with J gene TRBJ2-7; D is perhaps TRBD1 (5 bases). The CDR3 runs to 11 residues. Per the germline V gene, CDR1 is DFQATT and CDR2 is SNEGSKA (reference sequence). V lost 6 bases to trimming and J lost 2 bases, with 8 bases between them. CDR3 protein: CSAREPYEQYF. CDR3 bases: TGCAGTGCCAGGGAACCCTACGAGCAGTACTTC.

This clonotype was detected a few times. The chain is built from TRBV28 and TRBJ2-1; 8 positions agree with TRBD1. Germline V lookup: CDR1 MDHEN, CDR2 SYDVKM. With V trimmed by 5 bases and J by 7 bases, 10 bases remained unmatched. The CDR3 extends over 15 amino acids. The CDR3: CASSTDRGLLNEQFF. DNA of the CDR3: TGTGCCAGCAGTACTGACAGGGGACTCTTAAATGAGCAGTTCTTC.

This clonotype was observed at least ten times. The chain employs TRBV3-1 and TRBJ2-2, with D perhaps being TRBD1 or TRBD2 (5 bases each). The V end was cut by 0 bases, the J end by 5 bases, with 19 bases between. The CDR3 runs 18 residues. Germline loops: CDR1 LGHDT, CDR2 YNNKEL (reference sequence). CDR3 sequence (DNA): TGTGCCAGCAGCCAAGATCGGTGGGGGACCAAGGGGACCGGGGAGCTGTTTTTT. Protein: CASSQDRWGTKGTGELFF.

In its sample, this clonotype was seen a few times. This sequence joins TRBV18 and TRBJ2-2, with a weak D call TRBD2 (5 bases). Germline V gene data show CDR1 as KGHSH and CDR2 as LQKENI. Trimming stripped 1 base from V and 4 bases from J, with 7 bases between. This CDR3 comprises 14 residues. CDR3: CASSPQRATGELFF. The DNA for the CDR3 is TGTGCCAGCTCACCACAGAGGGCCACCGGGGAGCTGTTTTTT.

This clonotype was counted a few times. DNA of the CDR3: TGTGCCAGCAGCCGAGCGGGGGCCTTGGATACGCAGTATTTT. Protein sequence: CASSRAGALDTQYF. This sequence joins TRBV3-1 and TRBJ2-3; the match to TRBD2 covers 8 bases. With 4 bases clipped from V and 6 bases from J, the junction kept 6 bases outside the gene matches. This CDR3 is built from 14 residues. Germline lookup yields CDR1 LGHDT and CDR2 YNNKEL (reference sequence).

The sample holds a few counts of this clonotype. V gene TRBV2 combines with J gene TRBJ2-1; 12 bases map to TRBD2. The germline V gene has CDR1 SNHLY and CDR2 FYNNEI. There are 17 residues in the CDR3. With 6 bases clipped from V and 2 bases from J, the junction kept 8 bases outside the gene matches. CDR3 sequence: CASRDPLAGGTYNEQFF. CDR3 nucleotide sequence: TGTGCCAGCAGGGACCCGCTAGCGGGGGGGACCTACAATGAGCAGTTCTTC.